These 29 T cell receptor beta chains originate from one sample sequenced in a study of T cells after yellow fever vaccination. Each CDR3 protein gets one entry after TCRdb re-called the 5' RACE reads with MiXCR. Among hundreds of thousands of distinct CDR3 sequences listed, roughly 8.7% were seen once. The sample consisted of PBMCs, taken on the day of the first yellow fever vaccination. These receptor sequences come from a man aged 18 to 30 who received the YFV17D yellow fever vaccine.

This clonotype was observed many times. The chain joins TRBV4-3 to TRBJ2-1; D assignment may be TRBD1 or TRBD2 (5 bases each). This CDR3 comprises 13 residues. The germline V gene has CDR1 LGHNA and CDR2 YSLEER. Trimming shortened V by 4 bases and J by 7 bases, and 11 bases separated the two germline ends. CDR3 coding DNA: TGCGCCAGCAGCCCCCTTGAGGGGAATGAGCAGTTCTTC. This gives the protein CASSPLEGNEQFF.

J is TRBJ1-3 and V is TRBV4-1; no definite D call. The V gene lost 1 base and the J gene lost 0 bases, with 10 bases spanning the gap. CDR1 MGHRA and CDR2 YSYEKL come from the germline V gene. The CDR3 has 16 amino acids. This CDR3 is CASSQAVLSSGNTIYF. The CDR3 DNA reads TGCGCCAGCAGCCAAGCAGTTCTCAGCTCTGGAAACACCATATATTTT.

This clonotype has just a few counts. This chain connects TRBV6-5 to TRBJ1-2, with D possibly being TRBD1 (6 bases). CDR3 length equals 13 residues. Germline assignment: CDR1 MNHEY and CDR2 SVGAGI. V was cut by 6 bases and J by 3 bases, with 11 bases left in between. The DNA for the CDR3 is TGTGCCAGCAGCGCACAGGGCGACTATGGCTACACCTTC. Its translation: CASSAQGDYGYTF.

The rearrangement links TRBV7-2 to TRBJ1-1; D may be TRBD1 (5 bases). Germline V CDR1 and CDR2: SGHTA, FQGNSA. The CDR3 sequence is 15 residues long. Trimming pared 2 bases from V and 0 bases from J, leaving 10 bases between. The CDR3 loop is CASSLSRGMNTEAFF. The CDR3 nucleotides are TGTGCCAGCAGCTTATCTCGGGGCATGAACACTGAAGCTTTCTTT.

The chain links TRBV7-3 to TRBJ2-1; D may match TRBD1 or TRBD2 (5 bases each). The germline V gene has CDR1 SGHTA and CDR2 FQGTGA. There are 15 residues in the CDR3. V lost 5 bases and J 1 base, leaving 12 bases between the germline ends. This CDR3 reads CASSAGAVSYNEQFF. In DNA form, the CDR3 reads TGTGCCAGCAGCGCCGGGGCCGTTTCCTACAATGAGCAGTTCTTC.

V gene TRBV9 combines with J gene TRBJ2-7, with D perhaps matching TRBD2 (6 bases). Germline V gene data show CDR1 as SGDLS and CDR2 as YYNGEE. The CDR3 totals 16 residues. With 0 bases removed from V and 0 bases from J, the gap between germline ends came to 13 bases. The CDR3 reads CASSVGGDASSYEQYF. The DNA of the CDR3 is TGTGCCAGCAGCGTAGGGGGGGACGCGAGCTCCTACGAGCAGTACTTC.

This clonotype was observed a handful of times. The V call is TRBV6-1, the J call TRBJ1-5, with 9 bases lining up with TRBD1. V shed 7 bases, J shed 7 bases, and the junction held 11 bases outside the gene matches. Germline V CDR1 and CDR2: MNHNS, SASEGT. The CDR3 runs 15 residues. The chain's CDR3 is CASTTGQGRNQPQHF. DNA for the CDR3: TGTGCCAGCACCACGGGACAGGGACGAAACCAGCCCCAGCATTTT.

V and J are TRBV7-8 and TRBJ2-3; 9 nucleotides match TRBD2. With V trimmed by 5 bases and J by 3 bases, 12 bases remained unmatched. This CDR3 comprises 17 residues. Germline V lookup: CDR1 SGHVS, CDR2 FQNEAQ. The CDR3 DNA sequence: TGTGCCAGCAGCGCAGGGATAGCGGGGGCCGGGACAGATACGCAGTATTTT. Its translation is CASSAGIAGAGTDTQYF.

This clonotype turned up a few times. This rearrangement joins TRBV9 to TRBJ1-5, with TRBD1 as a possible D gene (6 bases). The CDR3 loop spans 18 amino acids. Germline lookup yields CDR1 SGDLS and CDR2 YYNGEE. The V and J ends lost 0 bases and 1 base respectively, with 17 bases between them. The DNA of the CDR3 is TGTGCCAGCAGCGTAGGGACCTCTACCGGGGGCAGCAATCAGCCCCAGCATTTT. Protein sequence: CASSVGTSTGGSNQPQHF.

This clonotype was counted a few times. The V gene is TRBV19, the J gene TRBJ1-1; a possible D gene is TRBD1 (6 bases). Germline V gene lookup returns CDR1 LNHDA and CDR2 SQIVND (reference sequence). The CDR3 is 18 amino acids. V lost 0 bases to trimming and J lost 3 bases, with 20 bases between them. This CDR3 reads CASSIDPYRVRTDTEAFF. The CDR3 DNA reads TGTGCCAGTAGTATAGATCCCTACAGGGTCAGAACGGACACTGAAGCTTTCTTT.

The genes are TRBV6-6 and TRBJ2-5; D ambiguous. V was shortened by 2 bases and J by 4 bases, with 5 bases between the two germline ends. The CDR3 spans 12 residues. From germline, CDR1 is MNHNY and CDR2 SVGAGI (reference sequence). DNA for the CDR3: TGTGCCAGCAGTTACCAGGCAGAGACCCAGTACTTC. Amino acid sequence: CASSYQAETQYF.

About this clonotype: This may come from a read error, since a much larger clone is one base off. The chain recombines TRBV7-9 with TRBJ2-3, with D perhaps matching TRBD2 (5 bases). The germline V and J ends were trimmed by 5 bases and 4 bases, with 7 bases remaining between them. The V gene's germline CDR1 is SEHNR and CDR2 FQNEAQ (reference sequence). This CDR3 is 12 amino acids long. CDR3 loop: CASSPEADTQYF. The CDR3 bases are TGTGCCAGCAGCCCGGAGGCAGATACGCAGTATTTT.

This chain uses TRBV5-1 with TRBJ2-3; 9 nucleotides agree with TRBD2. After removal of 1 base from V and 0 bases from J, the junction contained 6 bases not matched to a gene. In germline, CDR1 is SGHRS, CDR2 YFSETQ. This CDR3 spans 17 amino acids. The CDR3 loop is CASSLNERGASTDTQYF. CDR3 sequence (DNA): TGCGCCAGCAGCTTGAACGAGCGGGGGGCCAGCACAGATACGCAGTATTTT. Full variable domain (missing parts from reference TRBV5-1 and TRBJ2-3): KAGVTQTPRYLIKTRGQQVTLSCSPISGHRSVSWYQQTPGQGLQFLFEYFSETQRNKGNFPGRFSGRQFSNSRSEMNVSTLELGDSALYLCASSLNERGASTDTQYFGPGTRLTVL.

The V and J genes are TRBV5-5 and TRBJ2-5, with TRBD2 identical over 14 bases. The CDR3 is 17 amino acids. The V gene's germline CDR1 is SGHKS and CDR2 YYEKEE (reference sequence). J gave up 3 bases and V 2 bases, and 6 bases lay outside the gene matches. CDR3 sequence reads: CASSLGLAGGWEETQYF. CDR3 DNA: TGTGCCAGCAGCTTAGGACTAGCGGGGGGCTGGGAAGAGACCCAGTACTTC.

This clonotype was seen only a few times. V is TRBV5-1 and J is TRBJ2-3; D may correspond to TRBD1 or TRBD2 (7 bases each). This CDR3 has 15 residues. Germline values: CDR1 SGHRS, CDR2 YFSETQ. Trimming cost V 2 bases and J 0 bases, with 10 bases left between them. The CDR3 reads CASSFRGGSTDTQYF. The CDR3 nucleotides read TGCGCCAGCAGCTTCAGGGGGGGTAGCACAGATACGCAGTATTTT.

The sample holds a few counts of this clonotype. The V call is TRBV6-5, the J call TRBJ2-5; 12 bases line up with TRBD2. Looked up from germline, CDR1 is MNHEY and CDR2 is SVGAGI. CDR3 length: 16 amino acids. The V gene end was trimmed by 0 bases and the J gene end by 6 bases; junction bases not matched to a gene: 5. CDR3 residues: CASSYSTSGSWKTQYF. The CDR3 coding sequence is TGTGCCAGCAGTTACTCGACTAGCGGGAGCTGGAAGACCCAGTACTTC.

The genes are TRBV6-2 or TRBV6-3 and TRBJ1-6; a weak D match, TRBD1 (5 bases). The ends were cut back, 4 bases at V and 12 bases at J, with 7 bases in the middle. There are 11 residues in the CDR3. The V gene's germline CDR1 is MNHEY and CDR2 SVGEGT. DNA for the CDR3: TGTGCCAGCAGTTCGACAGAACCCCTCCACTTT. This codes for CASSSTEPLHF.

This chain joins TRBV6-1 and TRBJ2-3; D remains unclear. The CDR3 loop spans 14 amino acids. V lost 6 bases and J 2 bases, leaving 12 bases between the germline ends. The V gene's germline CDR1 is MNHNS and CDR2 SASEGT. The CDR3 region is CASSSQGPTDTQYF. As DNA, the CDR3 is TGTGCCAGCAGCTCGCAAGGTCCCACAGATACGCAGTATTTT.

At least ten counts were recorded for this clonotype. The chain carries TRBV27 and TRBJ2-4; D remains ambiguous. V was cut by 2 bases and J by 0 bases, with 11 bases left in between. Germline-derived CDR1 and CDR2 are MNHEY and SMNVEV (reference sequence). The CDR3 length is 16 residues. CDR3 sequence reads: CASSLRAATAKNIQYF. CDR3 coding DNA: TGTGCCAGCAGTTTAAGGGCCGCCACAGCCAAAAACATTCAGTACTTC.

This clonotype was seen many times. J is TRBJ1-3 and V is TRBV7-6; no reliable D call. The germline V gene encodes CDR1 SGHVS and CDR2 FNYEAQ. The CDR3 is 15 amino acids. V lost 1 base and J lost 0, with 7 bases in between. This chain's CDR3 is CASSLGPSSGNTIYF. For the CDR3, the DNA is TGTGCCAGCAGCTTAGGTCCGAGCTCTGGAAACACCATATATTTT.

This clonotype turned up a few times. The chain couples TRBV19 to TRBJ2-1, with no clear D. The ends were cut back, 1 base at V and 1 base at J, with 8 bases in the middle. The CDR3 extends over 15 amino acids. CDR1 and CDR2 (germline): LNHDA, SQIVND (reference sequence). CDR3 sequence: CASSIARQSYNEQFF. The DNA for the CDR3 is TGTGCCAGTAGTATAGCACGGCAGTCCTACAATGAGCAGTTCTTC.

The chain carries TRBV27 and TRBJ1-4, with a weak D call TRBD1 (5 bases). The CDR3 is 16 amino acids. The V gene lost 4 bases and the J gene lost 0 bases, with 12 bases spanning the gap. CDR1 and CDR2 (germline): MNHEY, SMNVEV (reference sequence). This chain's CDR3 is CASSSVRGATNEKLFF. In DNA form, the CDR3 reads TGTGCCAGCAGTTCCGTGCGGGGGGCAACTAATGAAAAACTGTTTTTT. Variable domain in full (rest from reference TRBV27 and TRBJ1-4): EAQVTQNPRYLITVTGKKLTVTCSQNMNHEYMSWYRQDPGLGLRQIYYSMNVEVTDKGDVPEGYKVSRKEKRNFPLILESPSPNQTSLYFCASSSVRGATNEKLFFGSGTQLSVL.

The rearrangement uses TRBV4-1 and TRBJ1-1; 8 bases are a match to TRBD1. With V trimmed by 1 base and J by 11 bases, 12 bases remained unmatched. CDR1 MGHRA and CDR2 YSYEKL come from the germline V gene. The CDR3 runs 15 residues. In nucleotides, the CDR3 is TGCGCCAGCAGCCAAGCCGACAGGGGACCGATTGTCGCTTTCTTT. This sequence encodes CASSQADRGPIVAFF.

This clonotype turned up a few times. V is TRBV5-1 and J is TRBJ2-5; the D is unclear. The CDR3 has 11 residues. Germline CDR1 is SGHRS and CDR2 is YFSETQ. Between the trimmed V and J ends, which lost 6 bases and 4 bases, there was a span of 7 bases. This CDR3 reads CASTSLETQYF. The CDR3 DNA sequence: TGCGCCAGCACCTCCCTAGAGACCCAGTACTTC.

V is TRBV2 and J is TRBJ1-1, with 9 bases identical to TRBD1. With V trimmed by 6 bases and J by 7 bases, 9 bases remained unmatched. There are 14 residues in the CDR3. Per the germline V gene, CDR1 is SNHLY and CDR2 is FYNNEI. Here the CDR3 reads CASSPQGASNEAFF. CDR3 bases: TGTGCCAGCAGCCCACAGGGGGCGAGTAATGAAGCTTTCTTT.

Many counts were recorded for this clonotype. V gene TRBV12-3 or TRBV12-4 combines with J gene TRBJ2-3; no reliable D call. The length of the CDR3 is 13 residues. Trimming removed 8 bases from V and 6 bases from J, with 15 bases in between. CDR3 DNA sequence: TGTGCCAGCCAACAAGGGCCGGTCGATACGCAGTATTTT. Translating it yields CASQQGPVDTQYF.

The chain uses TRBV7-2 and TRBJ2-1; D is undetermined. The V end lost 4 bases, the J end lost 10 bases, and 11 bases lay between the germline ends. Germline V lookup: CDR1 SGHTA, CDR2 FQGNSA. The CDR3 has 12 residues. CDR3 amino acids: CASSWLGREQFF. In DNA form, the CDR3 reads TGTGCCAGCAGCTGGCTAGGGCGGGAGCAGTTCTTC. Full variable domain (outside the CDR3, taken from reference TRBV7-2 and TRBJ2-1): GAGVSQSPSNKVTEKGKDVELRCDPISGHTALYWYRQSLGQGLEFLIYFQGNSAPDKSGLPSDRFSAERTGGSVSTLTIQRTQQEDSAVYLCASSWLGREQFFGPGTRLTVL.

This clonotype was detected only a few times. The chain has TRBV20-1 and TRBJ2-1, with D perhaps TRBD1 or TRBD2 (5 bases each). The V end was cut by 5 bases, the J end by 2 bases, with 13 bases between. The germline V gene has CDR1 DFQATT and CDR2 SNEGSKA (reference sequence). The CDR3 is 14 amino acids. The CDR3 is CSARPGTAYNEQFF. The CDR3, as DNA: TGCAGTGCTCGACCCGGGACGGCCTACAATGAGCAGTTCTTC.

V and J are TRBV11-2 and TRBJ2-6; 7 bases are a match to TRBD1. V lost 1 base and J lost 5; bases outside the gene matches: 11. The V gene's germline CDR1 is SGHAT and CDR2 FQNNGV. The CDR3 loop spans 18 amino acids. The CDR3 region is CASSLVARQGRRANVLTF. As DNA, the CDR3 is TGTGCCAGCAGCTTAGTAGCCCGACAGGGTCGGCGGGCCAACGTCCTGACTTTC.